What follows are 28 T cell receptor beta chains derived from one specimen sequenced in a study of graft-versus-host responses after intestinal transplantation. The assay was immunoSEQ multiplex PCR, and TCRdb's table has in-frame clones only and misses some. The sample holds about 69,000 clones, around nine tenths seen once. The specimen comprised bone marrow, sampled approximately 700 days after intestinal transplantation. Every receptor here comes from a human patient who received an intestinal transplant, so some T cells may come from the graft donor.

J is TRBJ2-1 and V is TRBV5-6; 14 nucleotides agree with TRBD2. This CDR3 has 15 amino acids. J lost 6 bases, V lost 5 bases, and 4 bases had no gene match. Germline V gives CDR1 SGHDT, CDR2 YYEEEE. The CDR3 bases are TGTGCCAGCAGGCGACTAGCGGGAGGGAGCAATGAGCAGTTCTTC. Amino acids: CASRRLAGGSNEQFF.

This clone was observed once. V is TRBV6-1 and J is TRBJ2-5, with TRBD1 identical over 8 bases. There are 14 residues in the CDR3. CDR1 and CDR2 from the germline V gene are MNHNS and SASEGT. V was pared by 10 bases and J by 1 base, with 8 bases of the junction left unmatched. The CDR3 reads CATLLTGGQETQYF. The CDR3 DNA reads TGTGCCACCCTACTAACAGGGGGCCAAGAGACCCAGTACTTC.

This clone appeared a single time. The chain couples TRBV29-1 to TRBJ2-2; no clear D. This CDR3 contains 12 residues. CDR1 SQVTM and CDR2 ANQGSEA come from the germline V gene. Trimming left V 8 bases short and J 4 bases short, with 11 bases between. The CDR3 region is CSFQVITGELFF. For the CDR3, the DNA is TGCAGCTTTCAGGTGATCACCGGGGAGCTGTTTTTT.

The V call is TRBV4-1, the J call TRBJ1-1; 8 nucleotides match TRBD1. The CDR3 sequence is 15 residues long. With V trimmed by 2 bases and J by 3 bases, 5 bases remained unmatched. From germline, CDR1 is MGHRA and CDR2 YSYEKL. CDR3 protein: CASSQQGAGYTEAFF. For the CDR3, the DNA is TGCGCCAGCAGCCAACAGGGGGCGGGGTACACTGAAGCTTTCTTT.

V usage is TRBV6-4 and J usage is TRBJ1-1; the D is unclear. The CDR3 sequence is 13 residues long. The V end was cut by 6 bases, the J end by 1 base, with 9 bases between. Looked up from germline, CDR1 is MRHNA and CDR2 is SNTAGT. As DNA, the CDR3 is TGTGCCAGCAGCGCGGAAGAGAACACTGAAGCTTTCTTT. Translation: CASSAEENTEAFF.

This sequence joins TRBV11-2 and TRBJ2-1; D may be TRBD1 (6 bases). The CDR3 is made up of 15 amino acids. V lost 4 bases and J lost 4, with 14 bases in between. Germline V CDR1 and CDR2: SGHAT, FQNNGV. Here the CDR3 reads CASSSGTTYYNEQFF. In nucleotides, the CDR3 is TGTGCCAGCAGCTCTGGGACAACCTATTACAATGAGCAGTTCTTC.

The CDR3 reads CVRSLDRGQTEAFF. The CDR3 DNA follows: TGTGTCAGAAGCTTAGATCGGGGCCAAACTGAAGCTTTCTTT. This rearrangement joins TRBV7-5 to TRBJ1-1. TRBV7-5 is a pseudogene segment. CDR3 length equals 14 residues.

The rearrangement uses TRBV19 and TRBJ1-1, with D unclear. From germline, CDR1 is LNHDA and CDR2 SQIVND (reference sequence). Trimming pared 5 bases from V and 3 bases from J, leaving 7 bases between. This CDR3 contains 12 residues. The DNA of the CDR3 is TGTGCCAGTAGTGGAGATTACACTGAAGCTTTCTTT. Its protein product is CASSGDYTEAFF.

V gene TRBV27 combines with J gene TRBJ2-3; maybe TRBD2 (6 bases). Deletions cut 3 bases from V and 3 bases from J, with 16 bases between. In germline, CDR1 is MNHEY, CDR2 SMNVEV (reference sequence). CDR3 length: 16 amino acids. The DNA for the CDR3 is TGTGCCAGCAGTTTCAGGGTTGGTAGCGGAACAGATACGCAGTATTTT. This encodes CASSFRVGSGTDTQYF.

The V gene is TRBV10-3, the J gene TRBJ2-7, with 7 bases fitting TRBD2. In germline, CDR1 is ENHRY, CDR2 SYGVKD. The trim removed 4 bases at V and 2 bases at J, leaving 2 bases unmatched. The CDR3 is 13 residues long. CDR3 protein: CAISGRETYEQYF. As DNA, the CDR3 is TGTGCCATCAGTGGGCGGGAGACCTACGAGCAGTACTTC.

In this sample, this clone turned up once. The chain has TRBV7-9 and TRBJ2-7; a possible D gene is TRBD1 (6 bases). This CDR3 spans 13 amino acids. The V gene's germline CDR1 is SEHNR and CDR2 FQNEAQ (reference sequence). V dropped 5 bases and J dropped 2 bases, with 10 bases sitting between them. The CDR3 DNA reads TGTGCCAGCAGCCCGACAGGAGCCTACGAGCAGTACTTC. This codes for CASSPTGAYEQYF.

The genes are TRBV6-5 and TRBJ2-3; 11 nucleotides align to TRBD2. Germline loops: CDR1 MNHEY, CDR2 SVGAGI. The CDR3 loop spans 15 amino acids. V lost 6 bases and J lost 5; bases outside the gene matches: 7. In DNA form, the CDR3 reads TGTGCCAGCAGAGTAGCGGGAGGGTTGCGAGATACGCAGTATTTT. Its translation: CASRVAGGLRDTQYF.

This chain connects TRBV19 to TRBJ1-4; D unresolved. CDR3 length: 13 residues. Germline assignment: CDR1 LNHDA and CDR2 SQIVND (reference sequence). V lost 7 bases and J lost 7, with 13 bases in between. CDR3 sequence: CASNGGGFEKLFF. The DNA for the CDR3 is TGTGCCAGTAATGGCGGAGGGTTTGAAAAACTGTTTTTT.

The J gene is TRBJ2-5, the V gene TRBV4-1; 7 bases match TRBD2. The CDR3 spans 18 residues. Germline CDR1 is MGHRA and CDR2 is YSYEKL. The ends lost 4 bases at V and 4 bases at J; junction bases unmatched: 18. The CDR3 spells CASSPGLLTKASRETQYF. For the CDR3, the DNA is TGCGCCAGCAGCCCGGGACTACTAACCAAAGCATCTCGAGAGACCCAGTACTTC.

The V and J genes are TRBV6-1 and TRBJ1-1; D remains unclear. Trimming cost V 8 bases and J 7 bases, with 5 bases left between them. Germline assignment: CDR1 MNHNS and CDR2 SASEGT. This CDR3 spans 9 amino acids. The CDR3 loop is CASGYEAFF. CDR3 coding DNA: TGTGCCAGCGGATATGAAGCTTTCTTT.

In this sample, this clone turned up once. The CDR3 here is CASSYGTSSSYEQYF. The CDR3 bases are TGTGCCAGCAGTTATGGGACATCGAGCTCCTACGAGCAGTACTTC. The chain is built from TRBV6-5 and TRBJ2-7, with a tentative D call TRBD1 (6 bases). The length of the CDR3 is 15 residues. V dropped 3 bases and J dropped 0 bases, with 12 bases sitting between them. The germline V gene has CDR1 MNHEY and CDR2 SVGAGI.

The genes are TRBV6-5 and TRBJ1-2; 9 bases are a match to TRBD1. V lost 6 bases to trimming and J lost 12 bases; unmatched junction nucleotides: 8. In germline, CDR1 is MNHEY, CDR2 SVGAGI. This CDR3 spans 12 amino acids. The chain's CDR3 is CASRVPGQGHTF. The CDR3, as DNA: TGTGCCAGCAGGGTACCGGGACAGGGTCACACCTTC.

CDR3 in DNA: TGCGCCAGCAGCCAAGGACAGTCTTGGACCCAGTACTTC. As protein: CASSQGQSWTQYF. This sequence joins TRBV4-1 and TRBJ2-5, with D tentatively TRBD1 (5 bases). CDR1 and CDR2 from the germline V gene are MGHRA and YSYEKL. The CDR3 consists of 13 residues. V lost 1 base and J 7 bases, leaving 10 bases between the germline ends.

The V and J genes are TRBV11-2 and TRBJ2-7; 7 nucleotides agree with TRBD1. The CDR3 length is 14 residues. The V segment lost 5 bases and the J segment 3 bases; nucleotides outside the gene matches: 7. The germline V gene encodes CDR1 SGHAT and CDR2 FQNNGV. CDR3 region: CASSLDRTDYEQYF. CDR3 coding DNA: TGTGCCAGCAGCCTGGACAGGACAGACTACGAGCAGTACTTC. Drawing the rest from reference TRBV11-2 and TRBJ2-7, the complete variable domain is EAGVAQSPRYKIIEKRQSVAFWCNPISGHATLYWYQQILGQGPKLLIQFQNNGVVDDSQLPKDRFSAERLKGVDSTLKIQPAKLEDSAVYLCASSLDRTDYEQYFGPGTRLTVT.

The chain links TRBV6-5 to TRBJ2-7, with TRBD2 as a possible D gene (6 bases). V dropped 3 bases and J dropped 3 bases, with 9 bases sitting between them. The CDR3 loop spans 13 amino acids. From germline, CDR1 is MNHEY and CDR2 SVGAGI. This CDR3 is CASSYLGGYEQYF. The CDR3 DNA sequence: TGTGCCAGCAGTTATCTGGGGGGCTACGAGCAGTACTTC.

The CDR3 loop reads CASGGDVDSEAFF. Here the CDR3 DNA reads TGCGCCAGCGGAGGGGACGTCGACAGTGAAGCTTTCTTT. The gene calls are TRBV5-1 and TRBJ1-1; D may be TRBD1 (5 bases). The germline gives CDR1 SGHRS, CDR2 YFSETQ. Trimming removed 7 bases from V and 7 bases from J, with 17 bases in between. The CDR3 length is 13 residues.

The chain combines TRBV6-4 with TRBJ1-6; no reliable D call. Looked up from germline, CDR1 is MRHNA and CDR2 is SNTAGT. This CDR3 region has 13 residues. V gave up 3 bases and J gave up 6 bases, with 6 bases separating them. Written as DNA, the CDR3 is TGTGCCAGCAGTGAGACTTTTAATTCACCCCTCCACTTT. Encoded protein: CASSETFNSPLHF.

The gene calls are TRBV6-1 and TRBJ1-2; 7 nucleotides match TRBD1. CDR1 is MNHNS and CDR2 is SASEGT in the germline V gene. After removal of 1 base from V and 2 bases from J, the junction contained 13 bases not matched to a gene. The CDR3 length is 18 residues. The CDR3 protein is CASSEVHWIQGPNYGYTF. The CDR3 DNA reads as TGTGCCAGCAGTGAAGTACATTGGATACAGGGGCCAAACTATGGCTACACCTTC.

The rearrangement links TRBV21-1 to TRBJ2-1; the table's D call, TRBD2, has no DNA check behind it. TRBV21-1 is assigned pseudogene status. The CDR3 consists of 15 residues. In DNA, the CDR3 is TGTGCCAGCAGCAAAGTAAAAGCGGGAAACAATGAGCAGTTCTTC. Its protein product is CASSKVKAGNNEQFF.

The V gene is TRBV30, the J gene TRBJ1-4; possibly TRBD1 for D (5 bases). V lost 3 bases and J lost 8, with 19 bases in between. CDR1 and CDR2 (germline): GTSNPN, SVGIG (reference sequence). The CDR3 loop spans 15 amino acids. The CDR3 coding sequence is TGTGCCTGGAGAGCCCCTGGCGGCGGGGGAGAAAAACTGTTTTTT. Its translation: CAWRAPGGGGEKLFF.

The chain joins TRBV9 to TRBJ1-1, with D possibly matching TRBD1 (6 bases). CDR1 is SGDLS and CDR2 is YYNGEE in the germline V gene. The CDR3 has 15 amino acids. Trimming took off 10 bases at V and 0 bases at J, with 19 bases between the two ends. CDR3 protein: CASAEGGPMNTEAFF. In nucleotides, the CDR3 is TGTGCCTCAGCGGAGGGGGGGCCGATGAACACTGAAGCTTTCTTT.

The rearrangement joins TRBV11-2 to TRBJ1-3, with D unresolved. The V gene lost 5 bases and the J gene lost 0 bases, with 14 bases spanning the gap. CDR1 and CDR2 (germline): SGHAT, FQNNGV. The length of the CDR3 is 16 residues. CDR3 nucleotide sequence: TGTGCCAGCAGCCCCGGAGGACTTCGCTCTGGAAACACCATATATTTT. It codes for CASSPGGLRSGNTIYF.

This sequence joins TRBV30 and TRBJ2-5; D is uncertain. Trimming stripped 4 bases from V and 5 bases from J, with 11 bases between. Per the germline V gene, CDR1 is GTSNPN and CDR2 is SVGIG (reference sequence). The CDR3 contains 12 residues. The CDR3 DNA follows: TGTGCCTGGAACTCAGATTCGGAGACCCAGTACTTC. Its translation: CAWNSDSETQYF.